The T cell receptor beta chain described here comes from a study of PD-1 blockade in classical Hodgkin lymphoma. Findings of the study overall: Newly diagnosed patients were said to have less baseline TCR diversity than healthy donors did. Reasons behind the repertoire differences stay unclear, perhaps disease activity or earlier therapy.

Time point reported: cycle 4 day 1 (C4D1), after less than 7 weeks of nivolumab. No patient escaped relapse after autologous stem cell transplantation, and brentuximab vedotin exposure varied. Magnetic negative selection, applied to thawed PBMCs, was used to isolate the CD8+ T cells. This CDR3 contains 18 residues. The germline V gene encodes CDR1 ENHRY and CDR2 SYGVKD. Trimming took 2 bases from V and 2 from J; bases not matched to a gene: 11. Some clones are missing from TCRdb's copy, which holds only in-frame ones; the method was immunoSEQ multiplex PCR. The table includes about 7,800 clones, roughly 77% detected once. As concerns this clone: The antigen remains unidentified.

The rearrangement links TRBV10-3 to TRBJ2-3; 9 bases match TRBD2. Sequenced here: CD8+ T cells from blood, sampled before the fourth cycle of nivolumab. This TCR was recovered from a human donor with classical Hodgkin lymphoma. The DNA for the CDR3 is TGTGCCATCAGTGAGCCGCCTAGCGGGGTCCTCTACACAGATACGCAGTATTTT. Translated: CAISEPPSGVLYTDTQYF.